These T cell receptor beta chains were read from a single sample in a study of cytomegalovirus exposure and HLA in healthy donors. Profiled with immunoSEQ multiplex PCR; TCRdb holds only in-frame clones, not every one. The profile shows 150,000 to 160,000 clones, 70% to 80% of them singletons. The sequenced sample was PBMCs. These receptors originate from a man younger than 40 in good health and CMV-seropositive. The CDR3 runs from the conserved cysteine through the conserved F or W.

CDR3aa	v_gene	j_gene
CASNNRGSYGYTF	TRBV2	TRBJ1-2
CASSLGTSGASTQYF	TRBV7-6	TRBJ2-3
CASSEAGGSTEAFF	TRBV6-1	TRBJ1-1
CASRSGTSGGISSYNEQFF	TRBV7-9	TRBJ2-1
CSVVPGQAPSYEQYF	TRBV29-1	TRBJ2-7
CASSLSRTGEYSPLHF	TRBV5-6	TRBJ1-6
CASSPGQGISSYNEQFF	TRBV7-3	TRBJ2-1
CAWGGQPYEQYF	TRBV30	TRBJ2-7
CASSLKGAHSGNTIYF	TRBV14	TRBJ1-3
CASSESVVSADTQYF	TRBV6-1	TRBJ2-3
CASSQDRGTIETQYF	TRBV4-3	TRBJ2-5
CASSLAGQIYGYTF	TRBV7-9	TRBJ1-2
CASSSITGGTLYEQYF	TRBV28	TRBJ2-7
CASSLDLQVSGNTIYF	TRBV13	TRBJ1-3
CASSLKGQSIATEAFF	TRBV7-9	TRBJ1-1
CASRTQGYSNQPQHF	TRBV19	TRBJ1-5
CASSYSGQHTDMQYF	TRBV6-5	TRBJ2-3
CASNTGWNTGELFF	TRBV19	TRBJ2-2
CASSYGQGAGTEAFF	TRBV9	TRBJ1-1
CASSLSLQVRGGYTF	TRBV28	TRBJ1-2
CASSPPGQGKETQYF	TRBV18	TRBJ2-5
CASRSGTGALPGGYTF	TRBV5-5	TRBJ1-2
CAIPDGGSHTAEAFF	TRBV2	TRBJ1-1
CASSLAGQGGYGYTF	TRBV11-2	TRBJ1-2
CASRRTSLIEQFF	TRBV6-6	TRBJ2-1
CASRAASRLEQYF	TRBV27	TRBJ2-7
CASSLLGGANEKLFF	TRBV5-1	TRBJ1-4
CASSPLGASYEQYF	TRBV7-2	-
CASTLPWGGHPMADTQYF	TRBV10-1	TRBJ2-3
CASSPPRGKPPTDTQYF	TRBV27	TRBJ2-3
CASSGRVGGTEAFF	TRBV9	TRBJ1-1
CATSRALQGPVETQYF	TRBV15	TRBJ2-5
CASSPREPEKLFF	TRBV18	TRBJ1-4
CASSLARTSGNSEQFF	TRBV7-9	TRBJ2-1
CASSVVGLAGNNEQFF	TRBV9	TRBJ2-1
CASGLGQGFNEQFF	TRBV12-5	TRBJ2-1
CASSYFDSPNYGYTF	TRBV6-5	TRBJ1-2
CASSRQGGGYTF	TRBV6-5	TRBJ1-2
CASSLVSIQNTEAFF	TRBV5-1	TRBJ1-1
CAWTQGGYGYTF	TRBV30	TRBJ1-2